The text below deals with one T cell receptor beta chain. Between the trimmed V and J ends, which lost 9 bases and 6 bases, there was a span of 17 bases. This CDR3 region has 14 residues. Germline V gene sequence: CDR1 MNHNS, CDR2 SASEGT. Reverse transcription of roughly 0.5 to 1 ug RNA was carried out with random hexamers. Amplification of TCR beta CDR3 used immunoSEQ multiplex PCR across 54 Vbeta and 13 Jbeta. TCRdb independently ran MiXCR on the immunoSEQ multiplex PCR reads; one entry per CDR3 protein. The sample lists hundreds of thousands of distinct CDR3 sequences, around 85% occurring once. This sample was taken from a study of CD8 T cells in Susac syndrome. Blood CD8+ and CD4+ T cells underwent high-throughput TCR beta sequencing. CD8+ and CD4+ T cells were negatively isolated; TEMRA cells were FACS-enriched.

The material sequenced was CD8+ T cells from PBMCs. The origin of this receptor is a human donor with multiple sclerosis. This chain uses TRBV6-1 with TRBJ2-2, with D possibly matching TRBD1 (6 bases). The CDR3 sequence: CASLHRVSPGELFF. Written as DNA, the CDR3 is TGTGCCAGTTTACACAGGGTTTCGCCCGGGGAGCTGTTTTTT.